The 8 T cell receptor beta chains in this list originate from one sample, sequenced in a study of cytomegalovirus exposure and HLA in healthy donors. It was with 60 Vbeta and 13 Jbeta primers that the PCR ran. Here immunoSEQ multiplex PCR was the method, and the copy in TCRdb shows in-frame clones only, minus some. The sample holds approximately 150,000 clones, over 75% seen once. The source material was PBMCs. These receptors were obtained from a man aged 40-49 years in good health and CMV-seronegative.

As concerns this clone: Other DNA sequences in the sample encode the same CDR3. The chain joins TRBV9 to TRBJ2-2; 8 nucleotides align to TRBD2. The CDR3 is 17 residues long. V lost 3 bases to trimming and J lost 0 bases; unmatched junction nucleotides: 7. Germline values: CDR1 SGDLS, CDR2 YYNGEE. The CDR3 coding sequence is TGTGCCAGCAGCGGCAACCGGGGGGGCACGAACACCGGGGAGCTGTTTTTT. Translating gives CASSGNRGGTNTGELFF.

This clone was detected only a few times. The rearrangement joins TRBV11-3 to TRBJ2-1, with 8 bases aligning to TRBD2. Germline CDR1 reads SGHNT; CDR2 reads YENEEA. The CDR3 sequence is 14 residues long. Losses at the gene ends were 4 bases for V and 7 bases for J; bases not matched to a gene: 6. The chain's CDR3 is CASSSAGTRNEQFF. The CDR3 region has the DNA TGTGCCAGCAGCTCTGCCGGGACTAGAAATGAGCAGTTCTTC.

The genes are TRBV11-2 and TRBJ2-5; TRBD1 agrees at 11 bases. From germline, CDR1 is SGHAT and CDR2 FQNNGV. This CDR3 has 15 amino acids. J gave up 2 bases and V 4 bases, and 3 bases lay outside the gene matches. CDR3 protein: CASSSGQGGQETQYF. CDR3 bases: TGTGCCAGCAGCTCGGGACAGGGGGGTCAAGAGACCCAGTACTTC.

This chain links TRBV7-6 with TRBJ2-7; TRBD2 matches at 10 bases. Germline V gives CDR1 SGHVS, CDR2 FNYEAQ. J lost 2 bases, V lost 5 bases, and 3 bases had no gene match. The CDR3 loop spans 14 amino acids. This CDR3 is CASSPSGRPYEQYF. The CDR3 bases are TGTGCCAGCAGCCCTAGCGGGAGACCCTACGAGCAGTACTTC.

V and J are TRBV28 and TRBJ2-7; D might be TRBD1 (8 bases). Germline CDR1 reads MDHEN; CDR2 reads SYDVKM. The V end lost 9 bases, the J end lost 5 bases, and 20 bases lay between the germline ends. The CDR3 runs 14 residues. CDR3 coding DNA: TGTGCCAGTGCACAGGGGGGAGGGTACCACGAGCAGTACTTC. Translation: CASAQGGGYHEQYF.

A single count supports this clone. The chain is built from TRBV4-1 and TRBJ1-3; D is unclear. The CDR3 runs 16 residues. In germline, CDR1 is MGHRA, CDR2 YSYEKL. The V end was cut by 4 bases, the J end by 0 bases, with 13 bases between. The CDR3 region is CASSRGLLSSGNTIYF. The CDR3 DNA sequence: TGCGCCAGCAGCCGCGGACTGCTCAGCTCTGGAAACACCATATATTTT.

The chain has TRBV5-1 and TRBJ1-2; no clear D. Germline values: CDR1 SGHRS, CDR2 YFSETQ. Trimming took off 0 bases at V and 5 bases at J, with 8 bases between the two ends. The CDR3 has 13 residues. As DNA, the CDR3 is TGCGCCAGCAGCTTGGACATGTGGTATGGCTACACCTTC. It is translated as CASSLDMWYGYTF.

This clone was counted a few times. The CDR3 coding sequence is TGTGCCAGCAGTGACAGGGGCCAAGAGACCCAGTACTTC. Its protein is CASSDRGQETQYF. The gene calls are TRBV28 and TRBJ2-5; 8 nucleotides agree with TRBD1. V gave up 5 bases and J gave up 1 base; unmatched junction bases: 0. Germline CDR1 reads MDHEN; CDR2 reads SYDVKM. This CDR3 is built from 13 residues.